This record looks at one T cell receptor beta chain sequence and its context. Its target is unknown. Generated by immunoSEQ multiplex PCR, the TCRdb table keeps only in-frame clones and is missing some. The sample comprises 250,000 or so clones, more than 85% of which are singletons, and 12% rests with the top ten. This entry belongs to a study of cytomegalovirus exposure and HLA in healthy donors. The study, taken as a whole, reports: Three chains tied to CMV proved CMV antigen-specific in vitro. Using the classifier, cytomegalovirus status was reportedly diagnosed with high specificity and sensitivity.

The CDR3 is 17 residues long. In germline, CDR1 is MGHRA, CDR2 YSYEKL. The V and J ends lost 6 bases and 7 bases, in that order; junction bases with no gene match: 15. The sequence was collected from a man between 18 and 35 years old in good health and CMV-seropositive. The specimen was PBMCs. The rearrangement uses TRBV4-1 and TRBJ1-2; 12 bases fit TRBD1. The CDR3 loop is CASRSTIPGQGAFGYTF. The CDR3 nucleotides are TGCGCCAGCAGGTCGACCATTCCGGGACAGGGGGCGTTTGGCTACACCTTC.